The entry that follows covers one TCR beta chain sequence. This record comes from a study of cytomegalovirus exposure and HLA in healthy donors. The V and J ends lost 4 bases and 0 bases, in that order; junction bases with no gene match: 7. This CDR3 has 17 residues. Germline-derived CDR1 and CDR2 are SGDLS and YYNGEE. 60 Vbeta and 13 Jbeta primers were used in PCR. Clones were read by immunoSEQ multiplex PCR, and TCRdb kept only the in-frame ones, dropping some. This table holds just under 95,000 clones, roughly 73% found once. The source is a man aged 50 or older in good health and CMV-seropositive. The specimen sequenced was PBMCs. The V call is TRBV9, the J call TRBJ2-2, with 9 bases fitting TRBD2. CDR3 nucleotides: TGTGCCAGCAGCCCTCATAGCGGGGGCGCGAACACCGGGGAGCTGTTTTTT. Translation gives CASSPHSGGANTGELFF.